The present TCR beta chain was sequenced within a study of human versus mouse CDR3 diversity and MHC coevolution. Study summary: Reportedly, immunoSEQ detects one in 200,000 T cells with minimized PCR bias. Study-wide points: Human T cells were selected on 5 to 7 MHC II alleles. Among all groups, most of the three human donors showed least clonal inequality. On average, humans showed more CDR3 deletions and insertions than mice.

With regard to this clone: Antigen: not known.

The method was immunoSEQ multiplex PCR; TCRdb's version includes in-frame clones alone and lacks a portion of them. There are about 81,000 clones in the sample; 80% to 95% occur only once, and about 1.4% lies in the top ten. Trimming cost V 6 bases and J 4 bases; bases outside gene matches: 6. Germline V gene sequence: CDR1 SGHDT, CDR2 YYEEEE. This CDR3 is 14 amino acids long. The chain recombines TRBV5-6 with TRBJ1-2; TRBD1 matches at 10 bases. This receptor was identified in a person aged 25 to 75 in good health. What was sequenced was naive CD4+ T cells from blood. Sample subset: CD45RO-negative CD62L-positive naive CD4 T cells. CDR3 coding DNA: TGTGCCAGCACCCGGACAGGGGGGTCCTATGGCTACACCTTC. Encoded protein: CASTRTGGSYGYTF.